This TCR beta chain was retrieved from a study of T cells in Graves' hyperthyroidism and ophthalmopathy (dated 2019 in TCRdb). Looking at the study overall: Peripheral blood was sampled at the time of initial diagnosis, prior to any treatment. Prospective prediction of ophthalmopathy was tested in an independent validation cohort of approximately 18 hyperthyroidism patients and 17 patients who later progressed to ophthalmopathy. The paper reports TCR Vbeta CDR3 sequencing of some 140 peripheral blood samples: some 44 ophthalmopathy, roughly 80 hyperthyroidism and around 17 progressor patients. The approximately 100 discovery patients were randomly divided into training and test sets at a 7:3 ratio. In addition, the study compared T-cell repertoires in thyroid tissue and in blood from roughly 6 Graves' hyperthyroidism patients. After sampling, hyperthyroidism patients received methimazole starting at 30 mg daily, and ophthalmopathy patients received high-dose intravenous methylprednisolone. To identify distinguishing TCR V-J signatures, a discovery cohort of about a hundred patients was used, comprising 40 to 45 with Graves' ophthalmopathy and some 60 with stable Graves' hyperthyroidism. Study-wide findings and limitations: Most expanded thyroid clonotypes (frequency above 0.001) were also found in blood, which suggests that blood repertoires may mirror thyroid immune responses. In validation, progression to ophthalmopathy was predicted by the model with approximately 67% sensitivity and 72% to 85% specificity, a median of around 6.5 months before onset. Ophthalmopathy was separated from stable hyperthyroidism by a 13 V-J signature model, with approximately 89% sensitivity and around 81% specificity obtained in cross-validation and 80%/75% obtained in testing. Sample size was not statistically predetermined, and investigators were not blinded to group allocation.

Details on this clonotype: There is no known antigen for this receptor. No much larger clone is present one base from it, and per-base qualities are unavailable.

In the ophthalmopathy patients, disease was moderately to severely active, with a Clinical Activity Score of 3 or more, a NOSPECS grade of 4 or more, and a duration of less than 3 months. The study excluded patients with uncontrolled infections, other autoimmune diseases, pregnancy or lactation. Diagnoses relied on clinical symptoms, serum thyroxine and TRAb, thyroid ultrasound and orbital computed tomography. PBMCs were isolated from 10 ml of fresh peripheral blood by Ficoll-Paque density gradient centrifugation. Total RNA was extracted with Trizol reagent, and quality was checked on an Agilent 2100 Bioanalyzer. Trimming costs V 5 bases and J 4 bases, and their ends lie 15 bases apart. The CDR1 and CDR2 encoded by the germline V gene (reference sequence) are SEHNR and FQNEAQ. Including the terminal cysteine and phenylalanine, the CDR3 comprises 15 residues. The entry retains the CDR3 DNA only, 45 bases that are in frame from base 1.

TCR beta CDR3 regions were amplified from RNA transcripts. The first round of RT-PCR for the TCR CDR3 was performed with the HTBI primer set and the Qiagen OneStep RT-PCR kit. A second multiplex PCR round built the libraries, followed by size selection and purification. The libraries were sequenced on an Illumina HiSeq2000 using paired-end 100 bp reads. In the original analysis: Raw data were processed with SOAPnuke, discarding reads with adapters, uncalled bases, mean Phred below 15, or no exact constant-primer or identifier match. High-quality paired reads were merged using COPE v1.2.5, and each unique nucleotide sequence was defined as a clonotype. MiTCR v1.1 was used to align the clonotypes against IMGT TRBV, TRBD and TRBJ reference segments. The analysis included only V-J combinations with a frequency above 0.0001, which together covered 98% to 99.2% of the repertoires. The TCS score was defined as F50 (clonal expansion) divided by E x V (chaos), with BLOSUM62-based TCRdist calculated between CDR3 peptides within each V-J. Welch's t-statistics and random forest reduced roughly 500 V-J features to 13, which were used in a naive Bayes classifier (R e1071). TCRdb took the public reads, trimmed them with fastp at Q25, ran MiXCR for clone calling and kept in-frame beta chains. CDR3 protein sequences are deduplicated, and each keeps its most common genes and DNA. TCRdb's processing, not the authors' own work, is the source of the V and J calls. The sample includes some 570,000 distinct CDR3 sequences, with roughly 15% observed a single time. Approximately 16% of the sample belongs to the ten largest clones.

The origin of this receptor is a woman under 30 with Graves' ophthalmopathy. Material for sequencing was blood. The chain was built from TRBV7-9 and TRBJ1-5; there is no confident call for the D gene. The CDR3 corresponds to CASSPAGTDNQPQHF. The DNA is TGTGCCAGCAGCCCGGCGGGAACTGATAATCAGCCCCAGCATTTT.